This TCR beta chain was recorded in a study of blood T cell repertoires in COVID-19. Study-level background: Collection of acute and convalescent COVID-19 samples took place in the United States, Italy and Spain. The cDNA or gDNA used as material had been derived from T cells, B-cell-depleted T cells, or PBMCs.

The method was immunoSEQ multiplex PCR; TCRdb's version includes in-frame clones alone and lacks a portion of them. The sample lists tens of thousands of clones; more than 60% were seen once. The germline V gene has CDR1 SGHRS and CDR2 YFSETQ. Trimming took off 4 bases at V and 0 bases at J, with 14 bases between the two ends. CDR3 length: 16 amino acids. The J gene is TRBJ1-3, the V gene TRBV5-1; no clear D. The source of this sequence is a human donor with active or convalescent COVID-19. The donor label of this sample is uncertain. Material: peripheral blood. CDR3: CASSASAPSSGNTIYF. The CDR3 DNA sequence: TGCGCCAGCAGCGCGAGCGCTCCAAGCTCTGGAAACACCATATATTTT.